This TCR beta chain was sequenced in a study of T cell changes during pregnancy in multiple sclerosis. Only in-frame clones appear in the TCRdb table, and some are missing; sequencing was by immunoSEQ multiplex PCR. The top ten hold approximately 0.7% of the sample, which has 77,000 or so clones, 85% to 95% seen once. V was trimmed by 2 bases and J by 0 bases, leaving 8 bases between them. Germline CDR1 and CDR2: MNHNS and SASEGT. This CDR3 spans 16 amino acids. The chain is built from TRBV6-1 and TRBJ1-6; perhaps TRBD1 as D (5 bases). This clonotype originated in a female donor in good health, enrolled as a control in a pregnancy study. Material: peripheral blood, obtained in the second trimester of pregnancy. CDR3 nucleotide sequence: TGTGCCAGCAGTGAATCAGGGAACTCCTATAATTCACCCCTCCACTTT. This gives the protein CASSESGNSYNSPLHF.